This TCR beta chain was sequenced in a study of cytomegalovirus exposure and HLA in healthy donors. PCR used 60 Vbeta primers and 13 Jbeta primers. The method was immunoSEQ multiplex PCR; TCRdb's version includes in-frame clones alone and lacks a portion of them. This sample's table reports fewer than 85,000 clones. Notes on this clone: The antigen is unknown.

Trimming took 0 bases from V and 2 from J; bases not matched to a gene: 7. CDR3 length: 16 amino acids. Per germline, CDR1 LGHNA and CDR2 YSLEER. Points from the study as a whole: According to an earlier analysis, most TCR beta V segments yielded productive rearrangements about 90% or about 30% of the time.

Sequencing was done on a sample of PBMCs. The J gene is TRBJ2-7, the V gene TRBV4-3; 7 bases match TRBD1. This receptor was identified in a young man in good health and CMV-seronegative. CDR3 region: CASSQDTHRGAYEQYF. CDR3 nucleotides: TGCGCCAGCAGCCAAGACACCCACAGGGGCGCCTACGAGCAGTACTTC.